A selection of T cell receptor beta chains follows, all from one sample in a study of OX40 agonist ivuxolimab in advanced cancers. Measured with immunoSEQ multiplex PCR; TCRdb has only the in-frame clones, and not every one. The sample carries about 18,000 clones, 75% to 85% recorded once. The specimen was CD4+ or CD8+ T cells sorted from blood, collected in a trial of the OX40 agonist ivuxolimab. Receptor source: an adult with an advanced solid tumor such as melanoma, head and neck, liver or kidney cancer. Both conserved end residues are part of each CDR3. The order of the fields is clone size, V gene, CDR3 length, J gene, D gene, CDR3 protein, CDR3 DNA. D genes are given only for firm matches. The size entry is marked missing in some rows and otherwise reads once, few, many or a size class.

clone size: medium-sized
V gene: TRBV7-2
CDR3 length: 14
J gene: TRBJ1-6
D gene: -
CDR3 protein: CASRARSYNSPLHF
CDR3 DNA: TGTGCCAGCAGAGCTCGCTCCTATAATTCACCCCTCCACTTT

clone size: few
V gene: TRBV2
CDR3 length: 15
J gene: TRBJ1-1
D gene: -
CDR3 protein: CASSNARGGLNEAFF
CDR3 DNA: TGTGCCAGCAGTAACGCTAGGGGCGGTTTAAATGAAGCTTTCTTT

clone size: -
V gene: TRBV5-5
CDR3 length: 14
J gene: TRBJ2-7
D gene: -
CDR3 protein: CASNRGGSSYEQYF
CDR3 DNA: TGTGCCAGCAATCGAGGCGGAAGCTCCTACGAGCAGTACTTC

clone size: -
V gene: TRBV19
CDR3 length: 12
J gene: TRBJ1-1
D gene: -
CDR3 protein: CASAPQVGLAFF
CDR3 DNA: TGTGCCAGTGCCCCACAGGTTGGACTGGCTTTCTTT

clone size: -
V gene: TRBV6-6
CDR3 length: 16
J gene: TRBJ1-4
D gene: TRBD1
CDR3 protein: CASSYPTGSTNEKLFF
CDR3 DNA: TGTGCCAGCAGTTACCCGACAGGGTCAACTAATGAAAAACTGTTTTTT

clone size: -
V gene: TRBV13
CDR3 length: 11
J gene: TRBJ2-1
D gene: -
CDR3 protein: CASSALNEQFF
CDR3 DNA: TGTGCCAGCAGCGCTTTGAATGAGCAGTTCTTC

clone size: -
V gene: TRBV20-1
CDR3 length: 11
J gene: TRBJ2-1
D gene: TRBD2
CDR3 protein: CRASTGGEQFF
CDR3 DNA: TGCAGAGCAAGTACGGGGGGTGAGCAGTTCTTC

clone size: -
V gene: TRBV5-4
CDR3 length: 15
J gene: TRBJ2-1
D gene: TRBD2
CDR3 protein: CASSRSGGNYNEQFF
CDR3 DNA: TGTGCCAGCAGCAGGAGCGGGGGGAATTACAATGAGCAGTTCTTC

clone size: medium-sized
V gene: TRBV19
CDR3 length: 15
J gene: TRBJ1-5
D gene: TRBD1
CDR3 protein: CASSSRQGDVQPQHF
CDR3 DNA: TGTGCCAGTAGTTCCCGACAGGGTGATGTTCAGCCCCAGCATTTT

clone size: few
V gene: TRBV27
CDR3 length: 13
J gene: TRBJ1-5
D gene: -
CDR3 protein: CASRLHSNQPQHF
CDR3 DNA: TGTGCCAGCAGACTCCATAGCAATCAGCCCCAGCATTTT

clone size: -
V gene: TRBV6-5
CDR3 length: 14
J gene: TRBJ2-2
D gene: TRBD1
CDR3 protein: CASRRGLDTGELFF
CDR3 DNA: TGTGCCAGCAGGAGGGGGCTCGACACCGGGGAGCTGTTTTTT

clone size: -
V gene: TRBV7-3
CDR3 length: 12
J gene: TRBJ1-1
D gene: -
CDR3 protein: CASSLTHTEAFF
CDR3 DNA: TGTGCCAGCAGCTTAACGCACACTGAAGCTTTCTTT

clone size: -
V gene: TRBV30
CDR3 length: 13
J gene: TRBJ1-2
D gene: -
CDR3 protein: CAWTATPGGGYTF
CDR3 DNA: TGTGCCTGGACCGCGACGCCTGGGGGGGGCTACACCTTC

clone size: -
V gene: TRBV5-4
CDR3 length: 15
J gene: TRBJ2-1
D gene: -
CDR3 protein: CASSFGIASYNEQFF
CDR3 DNA: TGTGCCAGCAGCTTCGGGATTGCCTCCTACAATGAGCAGTTCTTC

clone size: once
V gene: TRBV6-6
CDR3 length: 13
J gene: TRBJ1-5
D gene: -
CDR3 protein: CASTAGSNQPQHF
CDR3 DNA: TGTGCCAGCACGGCGGGTAGCAATCAGCCCCAGCATTTT

clone size: few
V gene: TRBV7-7
CDR3 length: 13
J gene: TRBJ2-5
D gene: TRBD2
CDR3 protein: CASSSGGAETQYF
CDR3 DNA: TGTGCCAGCAGCTCCGGGGGGGCGGAGACCCAGTACTTC

clone size: -
V gene: TRBV5-6
CDR3 length: 14
J gene: TRBJ1-2
D gene: TRBD1
CDR3 protein: CASSSDRGNYGYTF
CDR3 DNA: TGTGCCAGCAGCTCAGACAGGGGGAACTATGGCTACACCTTC